Presented here are 3 T cell receptor beta chains from one specimen sequenced in a study of cytomegalovirus exposure and HLA in healthy donors. PCR used 60 Vbeta primers and 13 Jbeta primers. Clones were sequenced by immunoSEQ multiplex PCR, and TCRdb holds only the in-frame ones, with some missing. In the table there are some 130,000 clones, approximately 80% of which are singletons. Sequencing was carried out using PBMCs. The receptors originated from a boy aged 2 to 9 in good health and CMV-seronegative.

This CDR3 is CASSPRGQGQMGETQYF. In nucleotides, the CDR3 is TGCGCCAGCAGTCCCCGAGGACAGGGGCAGATGGGAGAGACCCAGTACTTC. The chain uses TRBV5-1 and TRBJ2-5; 9 bases map to TRBD1. Germline CDR1 is SGHRS and CDR2 is YFSETQ. The ends lost 5 bases at V and 4 bases at J; junction bases unmatched: 15. CDR3 length: 17 residues.

The chain links TRBV2 to TRBJ1-4; D is perhaps TRBD1 (6 bases). The CDR3 is 15 amino acids. The germline V gene has CDR1 SNHLY and CDR2 FYNNEI. The V end lost 7 bases, the J end lost 5 bases, and 17 bases lay between the germline ends. The CDR3 region is CASKGEGGLNEKLFF. CDR3 DNA sequence: TGTGCCAGCAAGGGGGAGGGGGGTTTAAATGAAAAACTGTTTTTT.

The chain combines TRBV7-2 with TRBJ2-1; D is perhaps TRBD2 (5 bases). This CDR3 contains 17 residues. Looked up from germline, CDR1 is SGHTA and CDR2 is FQGNSA. V was cut by 1 base and J by 0 bases, with 13 bases left in between. The CDR3 DNA reads as TGTGCCAGCAGCTTAGGAGGGCTAGGTCGCTCCTACAATGAGCAGTTCTTC. Protein product: CASSLGGLGRSYNEQFF. The variable domain in full, completed from reference TRBV7-2 and TRBJ2-1, reads GAGVSQSPSNKVTEKGKDVELRCDPISGHTALYWYRQSLGQGLEFLIYFQGNSAPDKSGLPSDRFSAERTGGSVSTLTIQRTQQEDSAVYLCASSLGGLGRSYNEQFFGPGTRLTVL.